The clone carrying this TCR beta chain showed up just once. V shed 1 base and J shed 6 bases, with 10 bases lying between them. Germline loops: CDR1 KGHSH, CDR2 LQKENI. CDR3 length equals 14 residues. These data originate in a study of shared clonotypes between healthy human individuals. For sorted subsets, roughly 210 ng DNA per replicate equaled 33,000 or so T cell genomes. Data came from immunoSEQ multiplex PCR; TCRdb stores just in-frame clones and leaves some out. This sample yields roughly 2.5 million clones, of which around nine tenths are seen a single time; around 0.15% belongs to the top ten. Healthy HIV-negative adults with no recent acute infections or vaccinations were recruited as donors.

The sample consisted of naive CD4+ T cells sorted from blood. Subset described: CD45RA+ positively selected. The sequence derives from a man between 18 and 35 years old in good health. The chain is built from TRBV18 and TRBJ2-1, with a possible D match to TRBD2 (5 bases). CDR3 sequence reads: CASSPLPGSNEQFF. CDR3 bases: TGTGCCAGCTCACCACTTCCGGGGTCCAATGAGCAGTTCTTC.